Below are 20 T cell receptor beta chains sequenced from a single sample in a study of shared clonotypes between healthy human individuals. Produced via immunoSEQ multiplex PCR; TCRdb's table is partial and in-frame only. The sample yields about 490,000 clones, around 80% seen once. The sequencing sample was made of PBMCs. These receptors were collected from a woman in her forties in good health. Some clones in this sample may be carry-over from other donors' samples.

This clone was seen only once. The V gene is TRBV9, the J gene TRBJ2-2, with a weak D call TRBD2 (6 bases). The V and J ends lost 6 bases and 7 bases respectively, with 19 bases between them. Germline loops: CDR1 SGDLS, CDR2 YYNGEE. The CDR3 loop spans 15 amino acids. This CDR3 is CASTLSSVSGGELFF. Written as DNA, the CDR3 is TGTGCCAGCACCCTATCTAGCGTATCGGGCGGGGAGCTGTTTTTT.

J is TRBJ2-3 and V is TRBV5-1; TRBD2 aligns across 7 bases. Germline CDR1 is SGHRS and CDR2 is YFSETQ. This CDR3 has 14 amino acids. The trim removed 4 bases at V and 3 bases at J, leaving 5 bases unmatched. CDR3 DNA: TGCGCCAGCAGCGACCGCGGGAGTACAGATACGCAGTATTTT. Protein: CASSDRGSTDTQYF.

CDR3 in DNA: TGTGCCAGCAGCTTGGATACCCTACGGGGCGGGGAGCTGTTTTTT. This gives the protein CASSLDTLRGGELFF. This chain links TRBV5-4 with TRBJ2-2; a weak D match, TRBD2 (5 bases). The CDR3 covers 15 residues. Germline V gene lookup returns CDR1 SGHNT and CDR2 YYREEE (reference sequence). The V end was cut by 0 bases, the J end by 7 bases, with 13 bases between. The entire variable domain, with the rest obtained from reference TRBV5-4 and TRBJ2-2, is as follows: ETGVTQSPTHLIKTRGQQVTLRCSSQSGHNTVSWYQQALGQGPQFIFQYYREEENGRGNFPPRFSGLQFPNYSSELNVNALELDDSALYLCASSLDTLRGGELFFGEGSRLTVL.

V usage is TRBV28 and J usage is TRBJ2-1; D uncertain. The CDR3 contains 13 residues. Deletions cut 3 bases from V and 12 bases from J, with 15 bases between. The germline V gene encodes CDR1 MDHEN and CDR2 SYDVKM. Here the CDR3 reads CASSLAGTQAQFF. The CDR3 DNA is TGTGCCAGCAGTTTGGCAGGAACTCAGGCGCAGTTCTTC.

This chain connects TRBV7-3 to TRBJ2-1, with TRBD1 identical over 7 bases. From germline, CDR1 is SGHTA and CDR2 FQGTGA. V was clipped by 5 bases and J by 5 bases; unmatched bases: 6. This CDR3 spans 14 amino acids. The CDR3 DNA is TGTGCCAGCAGCCCCGGGACAGCCAACAATGAGCAGTTCTTC. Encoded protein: CASSPGTANNEQFF.

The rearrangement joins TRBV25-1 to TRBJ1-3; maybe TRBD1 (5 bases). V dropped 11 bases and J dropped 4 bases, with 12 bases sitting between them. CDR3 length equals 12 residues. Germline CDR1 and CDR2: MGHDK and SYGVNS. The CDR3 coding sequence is TGTGCCGGAGCGGGGGACGGAAACACCATATATTTT. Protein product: CAGAGDGNTIYF.

In DNA form, the CDR3 reads TGCGCCAGCAGCCGGGACAACTACGAGCAGTACTTC. Translating it yields CASSRDNYEQYF. This chain links TRBV5-1 with TRBJ2-7; the D gene is possibly TRBD1 (6 bases). Germline CDR1 and CDR2: SGHRS and YFSETQ. The CDR3 is 12 amino acids. V was trimmed by 4 bases and J by 3 bases, leaving 8 bases between them. Looking up the rest from reference TRBV5-1 and TRBJ2-7 gives the full variable domain: KAGVTQTPRYLIKTRGQQVTLSCSPISGHRSVSWYQQTPGQGLQFLFEYFSETQRNKGNFPGRFSGRQFSNSRSEMNVSTLELGDSALYLCASSRDNYEQYFGPGTRLTVT.

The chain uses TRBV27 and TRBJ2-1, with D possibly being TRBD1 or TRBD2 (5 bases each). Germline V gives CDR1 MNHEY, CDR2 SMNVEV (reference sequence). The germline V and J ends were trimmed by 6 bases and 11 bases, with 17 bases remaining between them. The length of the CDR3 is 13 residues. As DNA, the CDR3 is TGTGCCAGCAGCCCACGGGACCCCACGAAGCAGTTCTTC. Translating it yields CASSPRDPTKQFF.

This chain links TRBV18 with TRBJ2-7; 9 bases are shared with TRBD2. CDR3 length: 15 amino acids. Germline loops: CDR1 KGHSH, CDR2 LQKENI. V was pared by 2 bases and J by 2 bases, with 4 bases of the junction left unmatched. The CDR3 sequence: CASSPRLAETYEQYF. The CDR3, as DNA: TGTGCCAGCTCACCAAGACTAGCGGAGACCTACGAGCAGTACTTC.

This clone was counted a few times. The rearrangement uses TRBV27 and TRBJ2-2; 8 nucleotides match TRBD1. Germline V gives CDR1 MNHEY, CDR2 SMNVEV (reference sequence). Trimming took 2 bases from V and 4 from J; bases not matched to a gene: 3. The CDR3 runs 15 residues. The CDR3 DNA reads TGTGCCAGCAGTTTACAGGGGGCGGGCACCGGGGAGCTGTTTTTT. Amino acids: CASSLQGAGTGELFF.

This CDR3 reads CASSYQASQETQYF. CDR3 sequence (DNA): TGTGCCAGCAGTTACCAAGCCAGCCAAGAGACCCAGTACTTC. This sequence joins TRBV6-6 and TRBJ2-5; D is unresolved. Per germline, CDR1 MNHNY and CDR2 SVGAGI (reference sequence). The CDR3 length is 14 residues. V was shortened by 2 bases and J by 1 base, with 8 bases between the two germline ends.

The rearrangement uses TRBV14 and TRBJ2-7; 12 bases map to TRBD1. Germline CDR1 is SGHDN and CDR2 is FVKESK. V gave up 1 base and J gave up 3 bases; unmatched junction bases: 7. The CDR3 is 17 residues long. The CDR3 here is CASSQAVGTGGSYEQYF. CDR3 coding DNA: TGTGCCAGCAGCCAAGCCGTAGGGACAGGGGGCAGCTACGAGCAGTACTTC.

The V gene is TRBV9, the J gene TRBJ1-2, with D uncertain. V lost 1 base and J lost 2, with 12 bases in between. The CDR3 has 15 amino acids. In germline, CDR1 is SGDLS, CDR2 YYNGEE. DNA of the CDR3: TGTGCCAGCAGCGTACGCCCGGGCGAGAACTATGGCTACACCTTC. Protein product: CASSVRPGENYGYTF.

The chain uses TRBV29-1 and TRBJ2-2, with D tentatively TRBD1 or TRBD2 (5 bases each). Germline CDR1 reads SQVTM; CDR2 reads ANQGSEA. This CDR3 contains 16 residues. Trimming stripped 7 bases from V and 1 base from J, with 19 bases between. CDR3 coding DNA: TGCAGCGGGGGCGGGTCTCAGGACAAGAACACCGGGGAGCTGTTTTTT. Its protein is CSGGGSQDKNTGELFF.

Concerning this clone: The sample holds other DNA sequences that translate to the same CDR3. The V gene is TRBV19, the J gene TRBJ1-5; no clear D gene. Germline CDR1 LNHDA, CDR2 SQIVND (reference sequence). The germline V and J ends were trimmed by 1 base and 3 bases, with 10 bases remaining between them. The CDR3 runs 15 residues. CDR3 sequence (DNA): TGTGCCAGTAGTATAGGAGGCGGGGACAATCAGCCCCAGCATTTT. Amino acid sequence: CASSIGGGDNQPQHF.

CDR3 in DNA: TGTGCCAGCAGTTACCCCGGGACAGGGGACACCGGGGAGCTGTTTTTT. The encoded protein is CASSYPGTGDTGELFF. V usage is TRBV6-6 and J usage is TRBJ2-2; 10 positions match TRBD1. Trimming cost V 2 bases and J 3 bases; bases outside gene matches: 3. Germline V CDR1 and CDR2: MNHNY, SVGAGI (reference sequence). CDR3 length: 16 residues.

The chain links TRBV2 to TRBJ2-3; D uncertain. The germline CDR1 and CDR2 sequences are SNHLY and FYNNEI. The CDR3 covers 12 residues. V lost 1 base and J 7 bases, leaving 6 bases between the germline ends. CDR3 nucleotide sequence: TGTGCCAGCAGTGAAGGTCCGAATACGCAGTATTTT. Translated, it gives CASSEGPNTQYF.

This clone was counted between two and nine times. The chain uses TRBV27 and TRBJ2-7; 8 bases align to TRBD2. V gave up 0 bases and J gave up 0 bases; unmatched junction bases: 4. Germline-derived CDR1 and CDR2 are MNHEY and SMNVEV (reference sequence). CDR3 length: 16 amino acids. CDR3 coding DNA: TGTGCCAGCAGTTTATCGGCGGGAGGCCTCTCCTACGAGCAGTACTTC. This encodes CASSLSAGGLSYEQYF.

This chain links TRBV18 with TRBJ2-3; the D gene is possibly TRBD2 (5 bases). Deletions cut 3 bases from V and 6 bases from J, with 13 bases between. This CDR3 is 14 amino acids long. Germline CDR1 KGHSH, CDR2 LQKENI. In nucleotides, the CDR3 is TGTGCCAGCTCACCGGTAGCGCGAGCGGATACGCAGTATTTT. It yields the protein CASSPVARADTQYF.

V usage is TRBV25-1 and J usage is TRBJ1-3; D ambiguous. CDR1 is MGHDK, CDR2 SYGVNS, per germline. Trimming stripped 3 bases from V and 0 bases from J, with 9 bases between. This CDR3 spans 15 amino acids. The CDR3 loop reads CASSDSVGSGNTIYF. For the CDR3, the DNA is TGTGCCAGCAGTGACTCGGTGGGCTCTGGAAACACCATATATTTT.